These 26 T cell receptor beta chains were sequenced from one sample in a study of T cells after yellow fever vaccination. From the 5' RACE reads, TCRdb called clonotypes with MiXCR, one entry per CDR3 protein. Of about 60,000 distinct CDR3 sequences listed, around 6.9% are singletons. The sequenced sample was CD8+ T cells sorted from PBMCs, obtained on the day of the first yellow fever vaccination. These receptors were obtained from a man between 18 and 35 years old who received the YFV17D yellow fever vaccine.

This clonotype was counted at least ten times. The CDR3 here is CASSNRQGGSGNTIYF. Here the CDR3 DNA reads TGTGCCAGCAGCAACCGACAGGGAGGGTCTGGAAACACCATATATTTT. J is TRBJ1-3 and V is TRBV21-1; TRBD1 is the table's D call and was not checked against the DNA. TRBV21-1 is flagged as a pseudogene. The CDR3 covers 16 residues.

This rearrangement joins TRBV4-2 to TRBJ2-5; perhaps TRBD2 as D (7 bases). CDR1 is LGHNA, CDR2 YNFKEQ, per germline. The CDR3 runs to 17 residues. The ends were cut back, 4 bases at V and 5 bases at J, with 23 bases in the middle. The CDR3 nucleotides are TGTGCCAGCAGCCTCCTTCGTAGGGGGGGGGCACGCGAGACCCAGTACTTC. Translated, it gives CASSLLRRGGARETQYF.

The rearrangement joins TRBV29-1 to TRBJ2-5; D may match TRBD1 or TRBD2 (5 bases each). Germline loops: CDR1 SQVTM, CDR2 ANQGSEA. The CDR3 has 15 residues. The V end was cut by 4 bases, the J end by 2 bases, with 17 bases between. Here the CDR3 reads CSVASLGTLQETQYF. For the CDR3, the DNA is TGCAGCGTTGCCTCTTTAGGGACCTTACAAGAGACCCAGTACTTC.

The genes are TRBV4-3 and TRBJ1-4; 9 bases are a match to TRBD1. The CDR3 contains 16 residues. In germline, CDR1 is LGHNA, CDR2 YSLEER. V shed 4 bases and J 8 bases; nucleotides not matched to a gene: 11. CDR3 region: CASSPDPGQGGEKLFF. The CDR3 DNA sequence: TGCGCCAGCAGCCCAGATCCGGGACAGGGCGGCGAAAAACTGTTTTTT.

This clonotype was found a few times. The rearrangement links TRBV7-2 to TRBJ2-5; no definite D call. Trimming left V 5 bases short and J 4 bases short, with 11 bases between. Per the germline V gene, CDR1 is SGHTA and CDR2 is FQGNSA. This CDR3 spans 13 amino acids. CDR3 nucleotide sequence: TGTGCCAGCAGCAGTGAGTGGGGAGAGACCCAGTACTTC. Protein product: CASSSEWGETQYF.

This clonotype came up a few times. The chain is built from TRBV24-1 and TRBJ2-1; D remains ambiguous. V was trimmed by 2 bases and J by 9 bases, leaving 4 bases between them. The CDR3 consists of 11 residues. Germline V gene data show CDR1 as KGHDR and CDR2 as SFDVKD. Here the CDR3 DNA reads TGTGCCACCAGTGATTATCTTGAGCAGTTCTTC. This codes for CATSDYLEQFF.

This clonotype has ten or more counts. The rearrangement uses TRBV2 and TRBJ2-3, with D hard to call. Per the germline V gene, CDR1 is SNHLY and CDR2 is FYNNEI. V was cut by 10 bases and J by 4 bases, with 24 bases left in between. This CDR3 comprises 16 residues. CDR3 sequence (DNA): TGTGCCACCACCCCCCGCTTCTCCCGCAAATCAGATACGCAGTATTTT. Protein: CATTPRFSRKSDTQYF.

The genes are TRBV12-3 or TRBV12-4 and TRBJ2-7; the D gene is possibly TRBD2 (7 bases). Trimming stripped 3 bases from V and 6 bases from J, with 18 bases between. This CDR3 comprises 15 residues. For the CDR3, the DNA is TGTGCCAGCAGTTTGGAGGGGGGGGGCCCTCTCGAGCAGTACTTC. Protein sequence: CASSLEGGGPLEQYF.

The rearrangement uses TRBV24-1 and TRBJ2-3, with 7 bases lining up with TRBD2. Germline-derived CDR1 and CDR2 are KGHDR and SFDVKD. V dropped 1 base and J dropped 2; count of bases not matched to a gene: 8. The CDR3 spans 17 residues. CDR3 coding DNA: TGTGCCACCAGTGATTTCCCCGGACTAGACTACACAGATACGCAGTATTTT. It codes for CATSDFPGLDYTDTQYF.

The V gene is TRBV7-9, the J gene TRBJ1-3; the D is unclear. The V end lost 5 bases, the J end lost 3 bases, and 14 bases lay between the germline ends. The CDR3 covers 15 residues. From germline, CDR1 is SEHNR and CDR2 FQNEAQ (reference sequence). The CDR3 DNA reads TGTGCCAGCAGCCCGGCGGGGTCCAATGGAAACACCATATATTTT. It translates to CASSPAGSNGNTIYF.

This clonotype was counted many times. CDR3 in amino acids: CATSDLWGIDPNEQFF. The CDR3 DNA reads as TGTGCCACCAGTGATTTGTGGGGGATTGACCCAAATGAGCAGTTCTTC. The V and J genes are TRBV24-1 and TRBJ2-1, with D perhaps being TRBD1 or TRBD2 (5 bases each). The germline V and J ends were trimmed by 0 bases and 7 bases, with 15 bases remaining between them. This CDR3 region has 16 residues. Germline V gives CDR1 KGHDR, CDR2 SFDVKD.

This clonotype was observed a handful of times. The chain carries TRBV4-3 and TRBJ1-2; D unclear. Germline-derived CDR1 and CDR2 are LGHNA and YSLEER. V was pared by 0 bases and J by 7 bases, with 15 bases between. There are 15 residues in the CDR3. CDR3 DNA sequence: TGCGCCAGCAGCCAAGATAGAGCCCAGGTTCTTGGCTACACCTTC. Translating it yields CASSQDRAQVLGYTF.

This clonotype was counted between two and nine times. The V gene is TRBV13, the J gene TRBJ2-3, with 11 bases matching TRBD2. CDR1 and CDR2 (germline): PRHDT, FYEKMQ (reference sequence). The junction had 3 bases not matched to a gene; V was cut back by 3 bases and J by 1 base. The CDR3 consists of 16 residues. DNA of the CDR3: TGTGCCAGCAGCTTCACGACTAGCGGGGGCACAGATACGCAGTATTTT. Translated, it gives CASSFTTSGGTDTQYF. Using reference TRBV13 and TRBJ2-3 for the parts outside the CDR3, the full variable domain is AAGVIQSPRHLIKEKRETATLKCYPIPRHDTVYWYQQGPGQDPQFLISFYEKMQSDKGSIPDRFSAQQFSDYHSELNMSSLELGDSALYFCASSFTTSGGTDTQYFGPGTRLTVL.

Ten or more counts support this clonotype. This rearrangement joins TRBV12-3 or TRBV12-4 to TRBJ2-1; D is ambiguous. V lost 7 bases and J 1 base, leaving 11 bases between the germline ends. This CDR3 contains 14 residues. The CDR3 region has the DNA TGTGCCAGCACCACGGACGTTTCCTACAATGAGCAGTTCTTC. Encoded protein: CASTTDVSYNEQFF.

This rearrangement joins TRBV7-8 to TRBJ2-5; no clear D gene. Trimming took off 5 bases at V and 5 bases at J, with 12 bases between the two ends. From germline, CDR1 is SGHVS and CDR2 FQNEAQ. The CDR3 length is 13 residues. The chain's CDR3 is CASSPRPGETQYF. The CDR3 DNA reads TGTGCCAGCAGCCCACGTCCCGGGGAGACCCAGTACTTC.

This clonotype has at least ten counts. V usage is TRBV10-3 and J usage is TRBJ2-7; D possibly corresponds to TRBD2 (5 bases). Germline CDR1 is ENHRY and CDR2 is SYGVKD. This CDR3 has 13 residues. V dropped 3 bases and J dropped 5 bases, with 11 bases sitting between them. In DNA, the CDR3 is TGTGCCATCAGTGACAGGACTCGGGACGAGCAGTACGTC. This translates into CAISDRTRDEQYV.

This clonotype was observed a handful of times. The genes are TRBV5-1 and TRBJ2-1; possibly TRBD2 for D (6 bases). Trimming removed 2 bases at V and 3 bases at J, with 15 bases between. CDR3 length equals 16 residues. Germline lookup yields CDR1 SGHRS and CDR2 YFSETQ. The CDR3: CASSFGAGMIYNEQFF. CDR3 nucleotide sequence: TGCGCCAGCAGCTTCGGGGCGGGGATGATCTACAATGAGCAGTTCTTC.

This clonotype was recorded at least ten times. The chain recombines TRBV11-2 with TRBJ2-1, with D perhaps TRBD2 (6 bases). Trimming cost V 1 base and J 8 bases, with 15 bases left between them. This CDR3 is 15 amino acids long. Germline CDR1 is SGHAT and CDR2 is FQNNGV. The chain's CDR3 is CASSLGSREVDEQFF. CDR3 DNA: TGTGCCAGCAGCTTAGGGTCTAGGGAGGTCGATGAGCAGTTCTTC.

There are a few counts of this clonotype. The gene calls are TRBV20-1 and TRBJ2-2; D is unclear. Germline V CDR1 and CDR2: DFQATT, SNEGSKA (reference sequence). The CDR3 spans 17 residues. V was cut by 0 bases and J by 2 bases, with 16 bases left in between. CDR3 coding DNA: TGCAGTGCTAGAGACCGCGTGGGTCGGGCCAACACCGGGGAGCTGTTTTTT. It is translated as CSARDRVGRANTGELFF.

In the case of this clonotype: One base away lies a much larger clone, so this may be a sequencing read error. V and J are TRBV4-1 and TRBJ2-3, with a possible D match to TRBD2 (7 bases). Germline V gives CDR1 MGHRA, CDR2 YSYEKL. The CDR3 covers 17 residues. CDR3 sequence (DNA): TGCGCCAGCAGCCCAAGGGCGGGGGCCCCGGGCGGAGATACGCAGAATTTT. Its protein product is CASSPRAGAPGGDTQNF.

This clonotype was picked up many times. The chain uses TRBV4-1 and TRBJ2-7, with D unresolved. CDR1 MGHRA and CDR2 YSYEKL come from the germline V gene. V was trimmed by 2 bases and J by 1 base, leaving 6 bases between them. CDR3 length equals 13 residues. The DNA for the CDR3 is TGCGCCAGCAGCCAATTATCGTCCTACGAGCAGTACTTC. Translating gives CASSQLSSYEQYF.

This sequence joins TRBV27 and TRBJ2-7; D is possibly TRBD2 (6 bases). In germline, CDR1 is MNHEY, CDR2 SMNVEV (reference sequence). CDR3 length equals 15 residues. V was pared by 2 bases and J by 0 bases, with 11 bases between. CDR3 protein: CASSLKGLSSYEQYV. CDR3 coding DNA: TGTGCCAGCAGTTTAAAGGGACTGAGCTCCTACGAGCAGTACGTC.

In its sample, this clonotype was seen a few times. V gene TRBV6-2 or TRBV6-3 combines with J gene TRBJ1-5, with TRBD1 as a possible D gene (6 bases). The V end lost 3 bases, the J end lost 2 bases, and 14 bases lay between the germline ends. The CDR3 spans 16 residues. The germline V gene has CDR1 MNHEY and CDR2 SVGEGT. Here the CDR3 reads CASSYPGASGNQPQHF. DNA of the CDR3: TGTGCCAGCAGTTATCCGGGGGCTTCTGGCAATCAGCCCCAGCATTTT.

This clonotype was observed a few times. This chain links TRBV9 with TRBJ2-1; D may be TRBD2 (5 bases). Trimming removed 0 bases from V and 5 bases from J, with 18 bases in between. Germline loops: CDR1 SGDLS, CDR2 YYNGEE. The CDR3 sequence is 17 residues long. The chain's CDR3 is CASSVATRSGKHNEQFF. The CDR3 DNA reads TGTGCCAGCAGCGTAGCTACTAGGTCGGGGAAGCACAATGAGCAGTTCTTC.

The chain employs TRBV24-1 and TRBJ2-7, with D perhaps TRBD1 (6 bases). The germline V and J ends were trimmed by 0 bases and 4 bases, with 18 bases remaining between them. This CDR3 has 17 amino acids. The germline V gene has CDR1 KGHDR and CDR2 SFDVKD. The DNA of the CDR3 is TGTGCCACCAGTGATTTGCGTATTTACAGGGAGACATACGAGCAGTACGTC. It yields the protein CATSDLRIYRETYEQYV.

This clonotype was recorded a few times. V is TRBV20-1 and J is TRBJ2-1, with D possibly being TRBD2 (5 bases). CDR1 is DFQATT, CDR2 SNEGSKA, per germline (reference sequence). This CDR3 has 11 residues. In DNA, the CDR3 is TGCAGGCCATTTCGGGGCAATGAGCAGTTCTTC. Encoded protein: CRPFRGNEQFF.